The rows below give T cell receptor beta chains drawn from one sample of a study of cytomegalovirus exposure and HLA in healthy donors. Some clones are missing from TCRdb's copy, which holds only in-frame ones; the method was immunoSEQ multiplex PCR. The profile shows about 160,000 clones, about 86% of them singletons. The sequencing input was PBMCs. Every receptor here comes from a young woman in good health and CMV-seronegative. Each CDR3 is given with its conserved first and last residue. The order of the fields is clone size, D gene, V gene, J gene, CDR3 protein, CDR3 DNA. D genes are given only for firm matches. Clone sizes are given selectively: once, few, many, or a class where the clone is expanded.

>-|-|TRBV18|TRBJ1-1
CASSIPGHEGTEAFF
TGTGCCAGCTCAATACCGGGACATGAGGGCACTGAAGCTTTCTTT
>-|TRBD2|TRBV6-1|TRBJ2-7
CAIGTRVGPYEQYF
TGTGCCATCGGGACTAGGGTAGGACCCTACGAGCAGTACTTC
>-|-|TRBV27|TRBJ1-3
CASRSGNTIYF
TGTGCCAGCCGCTCTGGAAACACCATATATTTT
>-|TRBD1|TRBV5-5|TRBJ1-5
CASSPGTVMSNQPQHF
TGTGCCAGCAGCCCCGGGACAGTGATGAGCAATCAGCCCCAGCATTTT
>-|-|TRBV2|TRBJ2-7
CASSDSRSYEQYF
TGTGCCAGCAGTGACTCTAGGTCCTACGAGCAGTACTTC
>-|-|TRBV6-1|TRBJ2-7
CASSELGDSYEQYF
TGTGCCAGCAGTGAATTAGGGGACTCCTACGAGCAGTACTTC
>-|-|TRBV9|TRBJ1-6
CASSSQTGAYNSPLHF
TGTGCCAGCAGCTCACAGACAGGAGCCTATAATTCACCCCTCCACTTT
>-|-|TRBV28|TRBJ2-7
CASSGLLEQYF
TGCGCCAGCAGCGGACTCCTCGAGCAGTACTTC
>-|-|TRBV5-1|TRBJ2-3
CASSPVNTQYF
TGCGCCAGCAGCCCAGTAAATACGCAGTATTTT
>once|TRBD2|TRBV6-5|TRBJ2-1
CASSWTGGSSYNEQFF
TGTGCCAGCAGTTGGACGGGAGGGAGCTCCTACAATGAGCAGTTCTTC
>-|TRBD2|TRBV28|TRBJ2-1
CASSLPSGLAGGLWFF
TGTGCCAGCAGTTTACCTTCAGGACTAGCGGGAGGTCTGTGGTTCTTC
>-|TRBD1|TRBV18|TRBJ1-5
CASSQDRVSNQPQHF
TGTGCCAGCTCACAGGACAGGGTAAGCAATCAGCCCCAGCATTTT
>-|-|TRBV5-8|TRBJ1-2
CASSLAGGYTF
TGTGCCAGCAGCTTGGCGGGTGGCTACACCTTC
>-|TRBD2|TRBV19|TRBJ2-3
CASSMGVAGVTDTQYF
TGTGCCAGTAGTATGGGGGTAGCGGGGGTCACAGATACGCAGTATTTT
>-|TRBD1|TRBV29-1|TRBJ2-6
CSVLDRPFGGANVLTF
TGCAGCGTGCTGGACAGGCCTTTTGGAGGGGCCAACGTCCTGACTTTC
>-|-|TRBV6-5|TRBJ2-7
CASSYSNSPRAYEQYF
TGTGCCAGCAGTTACTCGAATTCCCCGCGAGCCTACGAGCAGTACTTC
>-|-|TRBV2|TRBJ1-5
CASSVLGVQPQHF
TGTGCCAGCAGTGTATTAGGGGTTCAGCCCCAGCATTTT
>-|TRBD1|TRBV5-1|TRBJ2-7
CASSVGQRSYEQYF
TGCGCCAGCTCGGTGGGACAGCGAAGCTACGAGCAGTACTTC
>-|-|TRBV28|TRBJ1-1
CASSLLDSLNTEAFF
TGTGCCAGCAGTTTGTTGGACAGCTTGAACACTGAAGCTTTCTTT
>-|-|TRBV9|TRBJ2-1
CASSVAMGDEQFF
TGTGCCAGCAGCGTAGCTATGGGAGATGAGCAGTTCTTC
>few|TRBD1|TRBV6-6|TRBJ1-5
CASSMTGGGQPQHF
TGTGCCAGCAGCATGACAGGGGGCGGGCAGCCCCAGCATTTT
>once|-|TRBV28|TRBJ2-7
CASRMGGASEQYF
TGTGCCAGCCGAATGGGGGGGGCTAGCGAGCAGTACTTC
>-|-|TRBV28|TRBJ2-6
CASSQTRAGANVLTF
TGTGCCAGCAGCCAAACGAGGGCTGGGGCCAACGTCCTGACTTTC
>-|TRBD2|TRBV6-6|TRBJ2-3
CASISGRAGDTDTQYF
TGTGCCAGCATTAGCGGGAGGGCCGGTGATACAGATACGCAGTATTTT
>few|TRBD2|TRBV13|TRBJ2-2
CASSPFTKGGLVGTGELFF
TGTGCCAGCAGCCCGTTCACGAAGGGGGGACTAGTGGGGACCGGGGAGCTGTTTTTT
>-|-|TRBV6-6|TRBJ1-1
CASSLSSGENTEAFF
TGTGCCAGCAGCCTCTCGTCGGGAGAGAACACTGAAGCTTTCTTT
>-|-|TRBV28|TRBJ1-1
CASTGPNTEAFF
TGTGCCAGTACTGGGCCGAACACTGAAGCTTTCTTT
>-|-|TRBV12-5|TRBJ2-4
CASGLGGQGNIQYF
TGTGCTAGTGGTTTGGGGGGGCAAGGAAACATTCAGTACTTC
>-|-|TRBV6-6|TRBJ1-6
CASSGPRGSPLHF
TGTGCCAGCAGTGGACCCAGGGGTTCACCCCTCCACTTT
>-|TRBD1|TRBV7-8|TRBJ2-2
CASSPTRTGGFSAGELFF
TGTGCCAGCAGCCCGACTAGAACAGGGGGCTTCTCTGCCGGGGAGCTGTTTTTT
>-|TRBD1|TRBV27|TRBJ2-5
CASRDRGFQETQYF
TGTGCCAGCAGAGACAGGGGATTCCAAGAGACCCAGTACTTC
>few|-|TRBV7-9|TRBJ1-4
CASSLVTTNERLFF
TGTGCCAGCAGCTTGGTTACCACTAATGAAAGACTGTTTTTT
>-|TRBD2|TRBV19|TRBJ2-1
CASSIGLAGTNEQFF
TGTGCCAGTAGTATCGGACTAGCGGGAACCAATGAGCAGTTCTTC
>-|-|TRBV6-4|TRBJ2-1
CASSESAEGYNEQFF
TGTGCCAGCAGTGAATCGGCGGAGGGGTACAATGAGCAGTTCTTC
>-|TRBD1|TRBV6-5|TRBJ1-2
CASRPGQGTGGYTF
TGTGCCAGCAGACCGGGACAGGGGACGGGAGGCTACACCTTC
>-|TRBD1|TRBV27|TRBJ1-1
CASSDGQGINTEAFF
TGTGCCAGCAGCGACGGACAGGGAATAAACACTGAAGCTTTCTTT
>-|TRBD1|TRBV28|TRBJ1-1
CASSTLGQGVGNTEAFF
TGTGCCAGCAGCACCCTGGGACAGGGCGTCGGGAACACTGAAGCTTTCTTT
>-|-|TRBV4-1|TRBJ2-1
CASSLRFERIYNEQFF
TGCGCCAGCAGCCTAAGATTCGAGCGGATCTACAATGAGCAGTTCTTC
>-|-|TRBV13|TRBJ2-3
CASSLRAGSLTDTQYF
TGTGCCAGCAGCTTAAGGGCGGGCAGCCTCACAGATACGCAGTATTTT
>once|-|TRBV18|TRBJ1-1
CASSPQQMDTNTEAFF
TGTGCCAGCTCACCGCAACAAATGGACACCAACACTGAAGCTTTCTTT
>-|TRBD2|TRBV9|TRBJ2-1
CASSDGTSGRNEQFF
TGTGCCAGCAGTGATGGGACTAGCGGGAGAAATGAGCAGTTCTTC
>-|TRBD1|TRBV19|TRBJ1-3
CASSSSSLDRAAGNTIYF
TGTGCCAGTAGTTCGTCATCCCTCGACAGGGCCGCAGGAAACACCATATATTTT
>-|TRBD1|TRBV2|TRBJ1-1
CASKEQGGSEAFF
TGTGCCAGCAAAGAACAGGGGGGCTCTGAAGCTTTCTTT
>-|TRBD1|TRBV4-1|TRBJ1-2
CASSSVRRQGYGYTF
TGCGCCAGCAGCTCGGTTCGTCGACAGGGCTATGGCTACACCTTC
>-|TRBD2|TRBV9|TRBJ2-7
CASSVVTSREQYF
TGTGCCAGCAGCGTAGTGACTAGCAGGGAGCAGTACTTC
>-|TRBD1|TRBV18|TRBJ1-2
CASSLSANSEGAGYGYTF
TGTGCCAGCTCACTAAGTGCGAACTCGGAGGGGGCTGGCTATGGCTACACCTTC
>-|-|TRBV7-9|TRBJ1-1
CSSSLGPRGRGNTEAFF
TGTTCCAGCAGCTTAGGCCCCAGGGGCAGGGGGAACACTGAAGCTTTCTTT
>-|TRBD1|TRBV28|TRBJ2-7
CASSLGSWDRPSYEQYF
TGTGCCAGCAGTTTAGGTAGTTGGGACAGGCCCTCCTACGAGCAGTACTTC
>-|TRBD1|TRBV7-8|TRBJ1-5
CASSPRDSLNQPQHF
TGTGCCAGCAGCCCACGGGACAGCTTAAATCAGCCCCAGCATTTT
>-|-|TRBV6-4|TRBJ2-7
CASSDSEQGEQYF
TGTGCCAGCAGTGACTCCGAACAGGGTGAGCAGTACTTC